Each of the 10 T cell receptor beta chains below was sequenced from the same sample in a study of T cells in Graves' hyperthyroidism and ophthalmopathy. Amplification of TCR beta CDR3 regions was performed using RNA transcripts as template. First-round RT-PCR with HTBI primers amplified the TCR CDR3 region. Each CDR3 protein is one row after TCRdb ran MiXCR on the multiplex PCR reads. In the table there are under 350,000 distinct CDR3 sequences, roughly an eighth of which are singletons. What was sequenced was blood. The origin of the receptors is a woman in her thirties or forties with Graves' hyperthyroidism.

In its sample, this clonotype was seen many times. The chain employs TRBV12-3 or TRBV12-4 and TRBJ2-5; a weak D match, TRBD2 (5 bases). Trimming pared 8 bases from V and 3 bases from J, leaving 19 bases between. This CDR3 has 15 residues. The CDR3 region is CASSLRLRGEETQYF. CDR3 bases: TGTGCCAGCTCCCTGCGCCTCCGGGGTGAAGAGACCCAGTACTTC.

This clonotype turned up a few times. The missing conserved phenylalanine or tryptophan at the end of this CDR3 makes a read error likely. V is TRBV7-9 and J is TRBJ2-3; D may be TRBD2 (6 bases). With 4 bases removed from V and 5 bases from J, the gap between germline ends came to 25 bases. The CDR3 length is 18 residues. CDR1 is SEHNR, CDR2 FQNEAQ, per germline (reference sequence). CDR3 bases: TGTGCCAGCAGCTCCCCCAATGTGGCGGGAAAGTCGGTAGATACGCAGTATCTT. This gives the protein CASSSPNVAGKSVDTQYL.

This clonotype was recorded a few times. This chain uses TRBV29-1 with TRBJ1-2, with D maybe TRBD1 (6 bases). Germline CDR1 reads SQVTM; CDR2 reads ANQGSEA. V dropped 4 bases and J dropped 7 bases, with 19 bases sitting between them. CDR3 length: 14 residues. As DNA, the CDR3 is TGCAGCGTTGGTCCAGGAAGAAGGGGGGGTGGCTACACCTTC. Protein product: CSVGPGRRGGGYTF.

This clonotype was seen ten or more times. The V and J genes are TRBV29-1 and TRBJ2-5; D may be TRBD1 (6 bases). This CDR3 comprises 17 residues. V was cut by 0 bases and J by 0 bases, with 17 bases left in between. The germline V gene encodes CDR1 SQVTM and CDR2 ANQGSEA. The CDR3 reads CSVEDPRGQLYQETQYF. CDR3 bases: TGCAGCGTTGAAGACCCTAGGGGACAACTGTACCAAGAGACCCAGTACTTC. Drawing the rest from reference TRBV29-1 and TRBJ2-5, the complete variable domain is SAVISQKPSRDICQRGTSLTIQCQVDSQVTMMFWYRQQPGQSLTLIATANQGSEATYESGFVIDKFPISRPNLTFSTLTVSNMSPEDSSIYLCSVEDPRGQLYQETQYFGPGTRLLVL.

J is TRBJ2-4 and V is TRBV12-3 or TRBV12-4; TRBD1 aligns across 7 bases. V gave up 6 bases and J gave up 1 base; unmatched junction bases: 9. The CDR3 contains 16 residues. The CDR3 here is CASSTDRASAKNIQYF. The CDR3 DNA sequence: TGTGCCAGCAGCACCGACAGGGCATCGGCCAAAAACATTCAGTACTTC.

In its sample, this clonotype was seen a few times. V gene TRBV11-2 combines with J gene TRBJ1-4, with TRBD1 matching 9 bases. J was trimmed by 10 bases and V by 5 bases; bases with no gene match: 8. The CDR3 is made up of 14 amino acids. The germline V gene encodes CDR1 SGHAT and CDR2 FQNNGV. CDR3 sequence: CASSPGTGSVKLFF. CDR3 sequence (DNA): TGTGCCAGCAGCCCCGGGACAGGGAGTGTAAAACTGTTTTTT.

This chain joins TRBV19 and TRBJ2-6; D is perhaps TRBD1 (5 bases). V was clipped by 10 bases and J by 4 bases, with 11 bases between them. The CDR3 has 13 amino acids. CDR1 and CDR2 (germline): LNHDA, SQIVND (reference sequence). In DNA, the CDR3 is TGTGCCACAGCAGGGCCCGGGGCCAACGTCCTGACTTTC. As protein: CATAGPGANVLTF.

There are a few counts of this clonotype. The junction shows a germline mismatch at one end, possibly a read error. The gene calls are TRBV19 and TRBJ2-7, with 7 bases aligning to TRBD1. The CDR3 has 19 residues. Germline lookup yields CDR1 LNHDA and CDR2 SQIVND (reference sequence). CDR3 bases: TGTGCCAGTAGTATAAGTCCCTATGACCCACAGGGGACGACCTACGAGCAGCACTTC. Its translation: CASSISPYDPQGTTYEQHF.

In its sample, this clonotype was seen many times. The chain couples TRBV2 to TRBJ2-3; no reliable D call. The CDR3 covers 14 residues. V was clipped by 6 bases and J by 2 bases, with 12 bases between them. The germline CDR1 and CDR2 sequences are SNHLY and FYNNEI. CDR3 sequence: CASRRSLTTDTQYF. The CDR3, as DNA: TGTGCCAGCAGACGCAGCCTAACCACAGATACGCAGTATTTT.

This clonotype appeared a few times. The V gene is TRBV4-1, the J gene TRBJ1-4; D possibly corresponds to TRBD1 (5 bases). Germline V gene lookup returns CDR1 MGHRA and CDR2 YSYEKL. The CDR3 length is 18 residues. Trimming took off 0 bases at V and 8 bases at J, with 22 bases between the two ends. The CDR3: CASSQDTTDSLASEKLFF. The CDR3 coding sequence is TGCGCCAGCAGCCAAGATACAACCGACAGCTTGGCCAGCGAAAAACTGTTTTTT.